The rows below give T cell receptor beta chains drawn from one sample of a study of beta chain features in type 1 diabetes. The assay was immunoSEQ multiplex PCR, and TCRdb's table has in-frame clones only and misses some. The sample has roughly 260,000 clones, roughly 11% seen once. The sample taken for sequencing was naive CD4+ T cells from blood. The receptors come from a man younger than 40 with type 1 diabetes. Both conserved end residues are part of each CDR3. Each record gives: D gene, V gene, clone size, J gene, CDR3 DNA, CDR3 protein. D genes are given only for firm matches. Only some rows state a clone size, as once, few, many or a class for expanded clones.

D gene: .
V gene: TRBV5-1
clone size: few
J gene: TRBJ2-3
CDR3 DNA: TGCGCCAGCAGCTTCAGGGGAACAGATACGCAGTATTTT
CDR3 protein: CASSFRGTDTQYF

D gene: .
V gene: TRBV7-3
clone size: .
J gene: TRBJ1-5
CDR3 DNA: TGTGCCAGCAGCAGGGACACCGATCAGCCCCAGCATTTT
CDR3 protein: CASSRDTDQPQHF

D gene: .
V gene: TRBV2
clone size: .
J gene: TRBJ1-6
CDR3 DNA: TGTGCCAGCACGGGGTTCTCTAATTCTCCCCTCCACTTT
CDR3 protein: CASTGFSNSPLHF

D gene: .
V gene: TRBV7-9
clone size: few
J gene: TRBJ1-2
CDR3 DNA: TGTGCCAGCAGCTTGGGCCCATTGAATGGCTACACCTTC
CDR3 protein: CASSLGPLNGYTF

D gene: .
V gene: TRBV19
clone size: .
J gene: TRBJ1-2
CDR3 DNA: TGTGCCAGTTCGACAGGCCGAGGTAACTATGGCTACACCTTC
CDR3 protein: CASSTGRGNYGYTF

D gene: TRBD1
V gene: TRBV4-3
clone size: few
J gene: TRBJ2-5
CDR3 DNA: TGCGCCAGCAGCCAAGATCGCCAGGGGGTGGGTGGGGAGACCCAGTACTTC
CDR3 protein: CASSQDRQGVGGETQYF

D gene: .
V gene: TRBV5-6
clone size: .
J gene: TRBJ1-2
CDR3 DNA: TGTGCCAGCAGCTTAAACAGGGACCCTGGCTACACCTTC
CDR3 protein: CASSLNRDPGYTF

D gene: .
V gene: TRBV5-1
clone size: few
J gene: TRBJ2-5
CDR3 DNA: TGCGCCAGCAGCTTCATTCCGGGGAGAGAGACCCAGTACTTC
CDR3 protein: CASSFIPGRETQYF

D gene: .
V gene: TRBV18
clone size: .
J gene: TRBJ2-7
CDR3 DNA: TGTGCCAGCTCACCTCCGAGCTCCTACGAGCAGTACTTC
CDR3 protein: CASSPPSSYEQYF

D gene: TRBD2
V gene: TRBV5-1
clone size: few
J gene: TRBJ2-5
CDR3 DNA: TGCGCCAGCAGCTTGGACCGGGGGGGAGAGACCCAGTACTTC
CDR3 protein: CASSLDRGGETQYF

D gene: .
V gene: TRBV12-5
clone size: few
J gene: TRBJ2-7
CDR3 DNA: TGTGCTATCAAGGACATACCCTACGAGCAGTACTTC
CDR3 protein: CAIKDIPYEQYF

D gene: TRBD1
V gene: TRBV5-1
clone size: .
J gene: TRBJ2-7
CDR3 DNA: TGCGCCAGCAGCTCGGGGACAGCCTACGAGCAGTACTTC
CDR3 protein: CASSSGTAYEQYF

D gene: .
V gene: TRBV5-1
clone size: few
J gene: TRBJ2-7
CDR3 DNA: TGCGCCAGCAGCTCCATTACAGGATCCAGCTCCTACGAGCAGTACTTC
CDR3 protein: CASSSITGSSSYEQYF

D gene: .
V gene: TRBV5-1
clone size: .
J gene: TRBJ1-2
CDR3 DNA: TGCGCCAGCAGCTTGGAGCCTTTCTGGAGGGGCTACACCTTC
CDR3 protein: CASSLEPFWRGYTF

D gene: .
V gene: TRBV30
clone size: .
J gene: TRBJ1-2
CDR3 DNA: TGTGCCTGGAGTGTGAGCCACGCGAACTATGGCTACACCTTC
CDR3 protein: CAWSVSHANYGYTF

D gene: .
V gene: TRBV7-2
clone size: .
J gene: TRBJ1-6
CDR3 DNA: TGTGCCAGCAGCCTCGTAGGAGGATCATATAATTCACCCCTCCACTTT
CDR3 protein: CASSLVGGSYNSPLHF

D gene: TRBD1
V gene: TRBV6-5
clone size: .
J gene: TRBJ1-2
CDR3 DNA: TGTGCCAGCAGCCCCAGGACAGGGGGCTACACCTTC
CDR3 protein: CASSPRTGGYTF

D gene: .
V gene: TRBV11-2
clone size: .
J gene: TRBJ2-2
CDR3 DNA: TGTGCCAGCAGCTTAGTCCAGATGACCGGGGAGCTGTTTTTT
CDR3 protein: CASSLVQMTGELFF

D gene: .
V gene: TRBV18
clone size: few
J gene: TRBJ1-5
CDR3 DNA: TGTGCCAGCTCAGAACAGGGAGGCAATCAGCCCCAGCATTTT
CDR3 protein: CASSEQGGNQPQHF

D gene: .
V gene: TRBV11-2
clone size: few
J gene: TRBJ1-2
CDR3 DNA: TGTGCCAGCAGCCCGATATCAGGGTGGCAAGGCTACACCTTC
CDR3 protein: CASSPISGWQGYTF

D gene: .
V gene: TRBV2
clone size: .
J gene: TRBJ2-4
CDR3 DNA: TGTGCCAGCAGTGACAGGGATAACATTCAGTACTTC
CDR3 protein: CASSDRDNIQYF

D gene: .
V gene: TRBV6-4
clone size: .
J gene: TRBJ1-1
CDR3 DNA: TGTGCCAGGGAGGTGAACACTGAAGCTTTCTTT
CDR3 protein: CAREVNTEAFF

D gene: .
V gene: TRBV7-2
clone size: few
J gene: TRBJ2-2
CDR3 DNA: TGTGCCAGCAGCTTAGGGGATCCGGGAAAGAAATACACCGGGGAGCTGTTTTTT
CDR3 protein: CASSLGDPGKKYTGELFF

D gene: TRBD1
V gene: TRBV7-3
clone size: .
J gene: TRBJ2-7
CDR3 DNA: TGTGCCAGCAGCTTAAGACAGGGGGCCGACGAGCAGTACTTC
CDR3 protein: CASSLRQGADEQYF

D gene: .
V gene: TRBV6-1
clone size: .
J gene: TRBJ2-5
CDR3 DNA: TGTGCCAGCAGTGAAGCGGCAGGGGCTCAAGAGACCCAGTACTTC
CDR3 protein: CASSEAAGAQETQYF

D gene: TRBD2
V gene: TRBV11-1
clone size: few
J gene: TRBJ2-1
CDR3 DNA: TGTGCCAGCAGCCCAAGGCTAGCGGGGGTGGACAACTACAATGAGCAGTTCTTC
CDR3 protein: CASSPRLAGVDNYNEQFF

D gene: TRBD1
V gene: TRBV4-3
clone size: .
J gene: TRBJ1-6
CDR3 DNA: TGCGCCAGCAGCCAAGCCCCGGGACAGGGTGATTCACCCCTCCACTTT
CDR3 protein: CASSQAPGQGDSPLHF

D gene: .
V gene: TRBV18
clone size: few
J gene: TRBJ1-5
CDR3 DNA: TGTGCCAGCTCGGAGGGATGGGACCAGCCCCAGCATTTT
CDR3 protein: CASSEGWDQPQHF

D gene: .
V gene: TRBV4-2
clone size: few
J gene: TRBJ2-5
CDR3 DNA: TGTGCCAGCAGCCAAGAAGCGACCCGCCGAGAGACCCAGTACTTC
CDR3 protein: CASSQEATRRETQYF

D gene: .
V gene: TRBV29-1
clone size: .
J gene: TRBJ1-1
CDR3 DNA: TGCAGCGTTGAGATCAGAATTCGAGCTTTCTTT
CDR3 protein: CSVEIRIRAFF

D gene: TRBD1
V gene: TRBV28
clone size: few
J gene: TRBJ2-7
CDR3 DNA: TGTGCCAGTTTATCGGGACAGGACTACGAGCAGTACTTC
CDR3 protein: CASLSGQDYEQYF

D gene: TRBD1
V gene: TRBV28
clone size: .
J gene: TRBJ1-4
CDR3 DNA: TGTGCCAGCAGCTCCGGGACAGGGAGTGAAAAACTGTTTTTT
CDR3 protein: CASSSGTGSEKLFF

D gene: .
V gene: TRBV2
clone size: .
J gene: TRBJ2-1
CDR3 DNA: TGTGCCAGTCGACAGAACAATGAGCAGTTCTTC
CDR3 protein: CASRQNNEQFF

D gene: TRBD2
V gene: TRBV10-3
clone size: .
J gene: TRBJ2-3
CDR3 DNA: TGTGCCATCAGCCGACTGGGGACTAACACAGATACGCAGTATTTT
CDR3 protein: CAISRLGTNTDTQYF

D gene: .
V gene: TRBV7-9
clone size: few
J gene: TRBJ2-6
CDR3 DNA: TGTGCCAGCAGCTTAACGGGACTTCGGTCTGGGGCCAACGTCCTGACTTTC
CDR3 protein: CASSLTGLRSGANVLTF

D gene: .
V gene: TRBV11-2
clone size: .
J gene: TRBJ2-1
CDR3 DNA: TGTGCCAGCAGCCCCATAAGAGGGAGGTACAATGAGCAGTTCTTC
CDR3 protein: CASSPIRGRYNEQFF

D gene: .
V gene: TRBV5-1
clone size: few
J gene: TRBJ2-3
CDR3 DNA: TGCGCCAGCAGTGGTGGGGCGGGCACAGATACGCAGTATTTT
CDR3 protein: CASSGGAGTDTQYF

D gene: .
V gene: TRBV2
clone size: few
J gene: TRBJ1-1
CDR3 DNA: TGTGCCAGCAGCGAGGAGGCAGGCACTGAAGCTTTCTTT
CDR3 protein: CASSEEAGTEAFF

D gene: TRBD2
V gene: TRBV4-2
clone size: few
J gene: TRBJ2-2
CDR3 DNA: TGTGCCAGCAGTCGTTCTAGCGGGGAGAACACCGGGGAGCTGTTTTTT
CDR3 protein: CASSRSSGENTGELFF

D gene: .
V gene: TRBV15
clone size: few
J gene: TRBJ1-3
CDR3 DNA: TGTGCCACCAGCAGAGAAGCTCCTAACTCTGGAAACACCATATATTTT
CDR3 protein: CATSREAPNSGNTIYF

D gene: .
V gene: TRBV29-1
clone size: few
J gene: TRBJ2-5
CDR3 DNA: TGCAGCGTTGCTAAAAACTCGGGGTTACAAGAGACCCAGTACTTC
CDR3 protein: CSVAKNSGLQETQYF

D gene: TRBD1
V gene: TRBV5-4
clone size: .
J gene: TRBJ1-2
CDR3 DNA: TGTGCCAGCAGGCGGACAGGGGGCTACTATGGCTACACCTTC
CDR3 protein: CASRRTGGYYGYTF

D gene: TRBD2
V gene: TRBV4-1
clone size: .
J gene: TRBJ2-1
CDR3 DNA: TGCGCCAGCAGCCCGGGACTAGCGGCCTACAATGAGCAGTTCTTC
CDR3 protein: CASSPGLAAYNEQFF

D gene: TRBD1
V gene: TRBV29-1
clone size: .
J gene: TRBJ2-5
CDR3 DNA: TGCAGCGTTCTAACAGGGGAAGAGACCCAGTACTTC
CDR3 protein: CSVLTGEETQYF

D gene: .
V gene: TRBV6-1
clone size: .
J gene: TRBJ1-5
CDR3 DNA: TGTGCCAGCAGTGCTAATCAGCCCCAGCATTTT
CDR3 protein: CASSANQPQHF

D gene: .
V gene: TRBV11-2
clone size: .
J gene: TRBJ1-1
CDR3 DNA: TGTGCCAGCAACTTTGGGGAGTACAGCACTGAAGCTTTCTTT
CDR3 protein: CASNFGEYSTEAFF

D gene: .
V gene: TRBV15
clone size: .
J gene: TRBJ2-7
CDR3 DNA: TGTGCCACCAGCAGAGATACAGGCTCCTACGAGCAGTACTTC
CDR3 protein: CATSRDTGSYEQYF

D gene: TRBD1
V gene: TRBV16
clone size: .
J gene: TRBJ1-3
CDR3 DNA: TGTGCCAGCAGCCAACGGGGACAGAGCTCTGGAAACACCATATATTTT
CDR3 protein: CASSQRGQSSGNTIYF

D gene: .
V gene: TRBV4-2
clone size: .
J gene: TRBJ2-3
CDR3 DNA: TGTGCCAGCAGCCAAGATAGAGATACGCAGTATTTT
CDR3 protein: CASSQDRDTQYF

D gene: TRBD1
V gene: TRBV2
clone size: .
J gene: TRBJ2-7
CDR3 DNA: TGTGCCAGCAGTGTCGAGGGGGCTTACGAGCAGTACTTC
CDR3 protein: CASSVEGAYEQYF

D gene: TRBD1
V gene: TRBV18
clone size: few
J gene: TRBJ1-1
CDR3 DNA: TGTGCCAGCTCACCCAGGACAGGGGGAGATGAAGCTTTCTTT
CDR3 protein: CASSPRTGGDEAFF

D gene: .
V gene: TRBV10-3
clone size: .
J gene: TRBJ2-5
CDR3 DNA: TGTGCCATCAGTGAGCGAAGACAGGAAGAGACCCAGTACTTC
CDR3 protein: CAISERRQEETQYF

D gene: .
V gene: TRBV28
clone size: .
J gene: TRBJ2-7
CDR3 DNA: TGCGTAGTGAGGGGGTCTCCCTACGAGCAGTACTTC
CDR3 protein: CVVRGSPYEQYF